Reported below is one TCR beta chain. These data belong to a study of CD8+CD57+ T cells in acquired aplastic anemia. CDR3 length: 16 amino acids. Trimming cost V 1 base and J 0 bases, with 11 bases left between them. Both TCR beta VDJ combination and CDR3 sequence profiling were carried out. Genomic DNA was the template for this profiling. TCRdb re-derived calls from the reads in MiXCR, one entry per CDR3 protein. The table has roughly 80,000 distinct CDR3 sequences, about 45% seen once. Sequencing was done on a sample of sorted CD4+, CD8+, or CD8+CD57+ T cells (not recorded which) from PBMCs. The receptor's source is a human donor in good health, serving as a control. The V and J genes are TRBV12-3 or TRBV12-4 and TRBJ2-3, with no clear D. The CDR3 reads CASSLVGSMSTDTQYF. The CDR3 bases are TGTGCCAGCAGTTTAGTGGGATCCATGAGCACAGATACGCAGTATTTT.